The TCR beta chain under discussion was sequenced for a study of regulatory T cells in long-lasting Graves disease. Whole-study results and caveats: It was peripheral blood alone, not thyroid tissue, that was studied.

This CDR3 has 12 amino acids. Germline CDR1 and CDR2: GTSNPN and SVGIG (reference sequence). V was trimmed by 0 bases and J by 5 bases, leaving 2 bases between them. Through Arm-PCR of CDR3 regions and iRepertoire HTBI primers, TCR beta libraries were built. TCRdb itself ran the multiplex PCR reads through MiXCR, one entry per CDR3 protein. The repertoire has 400,000 to 450,000 distinct CDR3 sequences, 15% of them found once; the top ten carry over 15%. This clonotype was observed many times. Its antigen is unidentified. Indicated time point: newly diagnosed GD, antithyroid drugs for less than 3 months. PBMC RNA served as the TCR library source. These data were also reused for a study on T cells in Graves' hyperthyroidism and ophthalmopathy. That source reports: Graves' hyperthyroidism was deemed stable absent ophthalmopathy progression within 18 months.

The sequences come from peripheral blood mononuclear cells (PBMCs), collected at new diagnosis, from a patient treated with antithyroid drugs. This TCR was sampled from a woman in her 30s with Graves disease. The chain employs TRBV30 and TRBJ1-6; D is unresolved. CDR3 nucleotide sequence: TGTGCCTGGAGTGTAAATAATTCACCCCTCCACTTT. Translated: CAWSVNNSPLHF.